The subject of this entry is one T cell receptor beta chain. The sample holds one count of this clone. Its recognized antigen is unknown. Per-base quality was not reported, and no clone a single base away is much larger than it. Other DNA sequences in the sample encode the same CDR3. Looking up the germline V gene (reference sequence) yields CDR1 WNHNN and CDR2 SYGVQD. The CDR3 numbers 13 residues from cysteine through phenylalanine. The DNA shown is the 39-base CDR3, in frame from base 1. Germline trimming amounts to 8 bases on V and 0 bases on J, with 3 as the count of junction bases outside the gene matches. The sample comes from a study of Ad26.COV2.S vaccination and SARS-CoV-2 variants (dated by TCRdb to 2020 to 2022). About the investigation overall: TCRbeta repertoire sequencing was used to assess the specificity and breadth of SARS-CoV-2-reactive T cell receptors after Ad26.COV2.S vaccination. A total of around 32 samples were included in the TCR-sequenced set, comprising around 20 Ad26.COV2.S vaccine recipients, 5 placebo recipients and 8 SARS-CoV-2 convalescent individuals.

Points the paper makes about the study in general: Vaccine and placebo recipients had similar non-spike TCR breadth, a finding consistent with the vaccine containing only spike. Substantial breadth of spike-specific CD8+ and CD4+ T cell responses was reported after vaccination. Compared with placebo recipients, Ad26.COV2.S recipients showed higher spike-specific TCR breadth (P = 0.0014). The authors noted that the TCR breadth and depth analyses may have underestimated total T cell responses.

The time point label for this specimen denotes: individuals recovered from natural SARS-CoV-2 infection. The immunoSEQ Assay was used to sequence TCRbeta CDR3 regions. After extraction, genomic DNA underwent amplification by bias-controlled multiplex PCR, followed by high-throughput sequencing. The published analysis was carried out like this. To quantify the absolute abundance of each unique TCRbeta CDR3 region, sequences were collapsed and filtered. T cell fraction was estimated by normalization of TCRbeta template counts to usable DNA, with usable DNA being measured through amplification of reference genes present in all nucleated cells. Repertoire TCRs were annotated as SARS-CoV-2-specific by exact matching of V gene, CDR3 amino acid sequence and J gene to a known reactive TCR set. The reference SARS-CoV-2 TCR set was obtained from MIRA and was filtered for enrichment in COVID-19-positive ImmuneCODE repertoires, whereby public or cross-reactive TCRs were removed. Based on the MIRA antigens, annotated TCRs were further analysed at the level of specific ORF or position within ORF. Depth was the summed frequency of annotated unique rearrangements, while breadth was defined as annotated unique rearrangements over total unique productive rearrangements. Group comparisons of TCR breadth used two-sided Wilcoxon rank-sum tests. In its TCRdb copy, this immuneACCESS table keeps in-frame sequences only and misses some clones. Where compared with another copy, unresolved V genes explain less than half of these, and the others have no known cause. V, J and clone size derive from that table, while D and trimming were established from the DNA sequence. The sample table contains about 350,000 clones; only one count was recorded for approximately 90% of them. 3.9% of the sample is taken by the ten largest.

The sequence is built from TRBV10-1 and TRBJ1-1, and 7 junctional nucleotides match TRBD1. The TCR originated in a human donor who had recovered from COVID-19. This specimen was peripheral blood, taken after recovery from COVID-19. CDR3 reads: CASRGQLNTEAFF. The bases are TGCGCCAGCCGGGGACAGCTGAACACTGAAGCTTTCTTT.